What follows describes a single TCR beta chain. Its cognate antigen is unknown. The CDR3 is made up of 16 amino acids. The V gene's germline CDR1 is KGHDR and CDR2 SFDVKD. V gave up 2 bases and J gave up 1 base; unmatched junction bases: 4. For CDR3 and TCR beta VDJ profiling, genomic DNA was the template used. From the reads, TCRdb called clonotypes with MiXCR, one entry per CDR3 protein. There are around 200,000 distinct CDR3 sequences in the sample; roughly half occur only once, and around 9.7% lies in the top ten. Only patients with CD8+CD57+ cell expansion on flow cytometry were chosen for sequencing. Untreated patients provided the blood samples, with no therapy given before sampling. This sample stems from a study of CD8+CD57+ T cells in acquired aplastic anemia. The overall study: Roughly 3 ug was the average amount of DNA from sorted CD4+ and CD8+ cells.

Overall study results and limits: The study found no significant CD8+ Simpson's diversity difference between patients and controls.

This chain links TRBV24-1 with TRBJ2-3, with TRBD1 identical over 8 bases. The material sequenced was sorted CD4+, CD8+, or CD8+CD57+ T cells (not recorded which) from PBMCs. This TCR was sampled from a human donor with aplastic anemia. The CDR3 protein is CATSDSGQGRTDTQYF. The CDR3 region has the DNA TGTGCCACCAGTGATTCCGGACAGGGCCGCACAGATACGCAGTATTTT.